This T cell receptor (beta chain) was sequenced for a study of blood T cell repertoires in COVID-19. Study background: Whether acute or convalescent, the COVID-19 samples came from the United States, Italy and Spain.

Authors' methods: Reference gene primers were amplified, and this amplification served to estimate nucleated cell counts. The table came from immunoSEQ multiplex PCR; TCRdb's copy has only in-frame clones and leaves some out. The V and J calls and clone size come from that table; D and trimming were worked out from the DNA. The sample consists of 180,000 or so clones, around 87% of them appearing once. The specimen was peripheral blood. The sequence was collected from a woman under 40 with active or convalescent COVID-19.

The CDR3 DNA is TGTGCCAGCAAGAGAGACACAGATACGCAGTATTTT. This translates into CASKRDTDTQYF. The chain combines TRBV6-5 with TRBJ2-3; D is ambiguous. Trimming removed 7 bases from V and 2 bases from J, with 7 bases in between. The CDR3 runs 12 residues. Germline-derived CDR1 and CDR2 are MNHEY and SVGAGI.